This TCR beta chain appears in the sequencing data of a study of blood T cell repertoires in COVID-19. Participants' reported clinical history set cohort assignment. Here immunoSEQ multiplex PCR was the method, and the copy in TCRdb shows in-frame clones only, minus some. Of about 150,000 clones detected, roughly 84% appear once; the ten largest clones hold almost 6%. The germline V gene has CDR1 DFQATT and CDR2 SNEGSKA (reference sequence). This CDR3 is built from 15 residues. V lost 3 bases, J lost 1 base, and 6 bases stayed unmatched. This clone was counted a single time. The TCR sequence derives from a woman aged 45 to 65 who had been exposed to COVID-19. The sequenced material came from PBMCs or T cells enriched from blood (not recorded which). J is TRBJ2-5 and V is TRBV20-1, with 9 nucleotides matching TRBD1. DNA for the CDR3: TGCAGTGCTAGTGATACAGGGGGCCGCCAAGAGACCCAGTACTTC. Protein sequence: CSASDTGGRQETQYF.